The entry below gives a single T cell receptor beta chain sequence along with its context. Its antigen is unknown. The data originate from a study of T cell repertoires in cytomegalovirus infection. Looking at the study overall: Selected CMV epitopes included recently identified HLA-C-restricted ones as well as well-studied HLA-B-restricted ones. It was the public TCR beta signatures that indicated both CMV infection and matching HLA type.

This CDR3 has 14 residues. Germline values: CDR1 SGHTA, CDR2 FQGNSA. V was clipped by 1 base and J by 2 bases, with 6 bases between them. Study-level results: Individuals carrying CMV plus the relevant HLA were identified by cumulative frequency of public TCR beta families.

MiXCR, run by TCRdb on the reads, gives a single entry per CDR3 protein. This sample has approximately 220,000 distinct CDR3 sequences; around 35% occur once, and the top ten carry approximately 60%. V gene TRBV7-2 combines with J gene TRBJ2-4; D is undetermined. This TCR came from a human donor in good health (CMV status not recorded). Some clones in this sample may be carry-over from other donors' samples. The material was CD8+ T cells from cultured PBMCs, obtained from culture after CMV antigen stimulation. This CDR3 reads CASSLGRPKNIQYF. Here the CDR3 DNA reads TGTGCCAGCAGCTTAGGGCGCCCCAAAAACATTCAGTACTTC.